A single sample is the source of the 20 T cell receptor beta chains below, sequenced in a study of cytomegalovirus exposure and HLA in healthy donors. TCRdb's copy holds only in-frame clones and misses some; the assay was immunoSEQ multiplex PCR. The table lists roughly 150,000 clones, approximately 90% of them singletons, with 3% in the top ten. Sequencing input: PBMCs. These receptors were taken from a man younger than 30 in good health and CMV-seronegative.

The rearrangement joins TRBV5-1 to TRBJ1-2, with D maybe TRBD1 (6 bases). V was shortened by 0 bases and J by 2 bases, with 11 bases between the two germline ends. This CDR3 contains 15 residues. The germline V gene encodes CDR1 SGHRS and CDR2 YFSETQ. CDR3 sequence (DNA): TGCGCCAGCAGCTTGGGCAGGGGCGAGAACTATGGCTACACCTTC. Its protein is CASSLGRGENYGYTF.

The chain combines TRBV6-1 with TRBJ1-1, with 10 bases lining up with TRBD1. Looked up from germline, CDR1 is MNHNS and CDR2 is SASEGT. The CDR3 is 16 residues long. V dropped 4 bases and J dropped 2; count of bases not matched to a gene: 7. For the CDR3, the DNA is TGTGCCAGCAGTGCGACAGGGGGCTGGGGTAACACTGAAGCTTTCTTT. Protein: CASSATGGWGNTEAFF.

V and J are TRBV7-9 and TRBJ2-2, with D hard to call. The V gene's germline CDR1 is SEHNR and CDR2 FQNEAQ (reference sequence). Deletions cut 1 base from V and 1 base from J, with 4 bases between. The CDR3 has 14 residues. CDR3 DNA: TGTGCCAGCAGCTTAGTACAGAACACCGGGGAGCTGTTTTTT. Residues: CASSLVQNTGELFF.

This clone was observed a few times. The genes are TRBV4-3 and TRBJ1-2; 8 bases map to TRBD1. The CDR3 has 15 amino acids. Germline V CDR1 and CDR2: LGHNA, YSLEER. Trimming took 0 bases from V and 4 from J; bases not matched to a gene: 4. CDR3 nucleotide sequence: TGCGCCAGCAGCCAAGATCGGGGGACAGGCTATGGCTACACCTTC. It codes for CASSQDRGTGYGYTF.

The chain couples TRBV7-6 to TRBJ2-3, with 9 bases lining up with TRBD2. Germline CDR1 SGHVS, CDR2 FNYEAQ. Trimming took 5 bases from V and 6 from J; bases not matched to a gene: 12. This CDR3 contains 16 residues. Written as DNA, the CDR3 is TGTGCCAGCAGCGGAACTAGCGGGCCCCGGATGGATACGCAGTATTTT. It translates to CASSGTSGPRMDTQYF.

This rearrangement joins TRBV5-4 to TRBJ2-7; D perhaps matches TRBD2 (6 bases). Germline V lookup: CDR1 SGHNT, CDR2 YYREEE (reference sequence). Trimming cost V 0 bases and J 5 bases, with 15 bases left between them. The CDR3 spans 15 residues. The DNA for the CDR3 is TGTGCCAGCAGCTTGGACCGGGACTGGGGTAACGAGCAGTACTTC. Encoded protein: CASSLDRDWGNEQYF.

This sequence joins TRBV5-1 and TRBJ2-5, with 7 bases aligning to TRBD2. V was clipped by 7 bases and J by 5 bases; unmatched bases: 14. This CDR3 contains 15 residues. Germline values: CDR1 SGHRS, CDR2 YFSETQ. CDR3 region: CASGPQGGSFETQYF. CDR3 coding DNA: TGCGCCAGCGGCCCTCAAGGCGGGAGTTTTGAGACCCAGTACTTC.

The rearrangement uses TRBV6-1 and TRBJ1-4, with D hard to call. This CDR3 region has 13 residues. Looked up from germline, CDR1 is MNHNS and CDR2 is SASEGT. Trimming stripped 3 bases from V and 4 bases from J, with 6 bases between. In DNA, the CDR3 is TGTGCCAGCAGTGATCAGTTTAATGAAAAACTGTTTTTT. Translating gives CASSDQFNEKLFF.

This sequence joins TRBV2 and TRBJ2-3; possible D gene TRBD2, 5 bases. The CDR3 spans 15 residues. Germline values: CDR1 SNHLY, CDR2 FYNNEI. Trimming took 8 bases from V and 0 from J, leaving 15 bases between them. CDR3 sequence: CASGDSGFSTDTQYF. The CDR3 coding sequence is TGTGCCAGCGGCGACTCGGGATTTAGCACAGATACGCAGTATTTT.

The chain uses TRBV25-1 and TRBJ2-3, with 11 positions matching TRBD1. Germline V lookup: CDR1 MGHDK, CDR2 SYGVNS. The CDR3 length is 14 residues. The ends lost 5 bases at V and 3 bases at J; junction bases unmatched: 1. The CDR3 region has the DNA TGTGCCAGCAGTAGGGACAGGGGGACAGATACGCAGTATTTT. This translates into CASSRDRGTDTQYF.

J is TRBJ1-4 and V is TRBV28; 12 nucleotides match TRBD1. The V and J ends lost 2 bases and 8 bases, in that order; junction bases with no gene match: 9. The CDR3 is 17 amino acids. Germline CDR1 reads MDHEN; CDR2 reads SYDVKM. The CDR3 spells CASSLPGQGALREKLFF. In DNA form, the CDR3 reads TGTGCCAGCAGTTTACCGGGACAGGGGGCCTTACGGGAAAAACTGTTTTTT.

The rearrangement uses TRBV6-1 and TRBJ2-7, with 9 nucleotides matching TRBD1. After removal of 0 bases from V and 9 bases from J, the junction contained 12 bases not matched to a gene. There are 16 residues in the CDR3. Germline CDR1 and CDR2: MNHNS and SASEGT. DNA for the CDR3: TGTGCCAGCAGTGAAGCTGGACAGGGGATCGTACGCGGGCAGTACGTC. This translates into CASSEAGQGIVRGQYV.

The V gene is TRBV6-1, the J gene TRBJ2-7; tentatively, D is TRBD2 (6 bases). The CDR3 length is 13 residues. Per germline, CDR1 MNHNS and CDR2 SASEGT. Trimming cost V 0 bases and J 5 bases, with 8 bases left between them. The CDR3 DNA reads as TGTGCCAGCAGTGAAGCGCCGGGAGACGAGCAGTACTTC. Protein product: CASSEAPGDEQYF.

This chain connects TRBV23-1 to TRBJ1-5, with 8 bases identical to TRBD1. TRBV23-1 is recorded as an ORF, its role being uncertain. V gave up 0 bases and J gave up 4 bases; unmatched junction bases: 14. The CDR3 extends over 19 amino acids. The CDR3 DNA reads TGCGCCAGCAGTCAATCTGACTTTGTCCGGGACAGGAGAAATCAGCCCCAGCATTTT. Its protein is CASSQSDFVRDRRNQPQHF.

The count of this clone is one. The chain joins TRBV5-1 to TRBJ2-3; no clear D. The V end was cut by 2 bases, the J end by 0 bases, with 10 bases between. The CDR3 length is 15 residues. Germline values: CDR1 SGHRS, CDR2 YFSETQ. CDR3 nucleotide sequence: TGCGCCAGCAGCTTTCGGCGGTCTAGCACAGATACGCAGTATTTT. It specifies CASSFRRSSTDTQYF.

The chain couples TRBV5-1 to TRBJ2-1; TRBD2 matches at 7 bases. The CDR3 runs 14 residues. Germline-derived CDR1 and CDR2 are SGHRS and YFSETQ. The J segment lost 6 bases and the V segment lost 2 bases, leaving 5 bases of the junction unmatched. The CDR3 DNA sequence: TGCGCCAGCAGCTTCTTCAGGGAGGGCAATGAGCAGTTCTTC. Its protein is CASSFFREGNEQFF.

The chain joins TRBV28 to TRBJ1-5; no clear D. Looked up from germline, CDR1 is MDHEN and CDR2 is SYDVKM. The CDR3 is 16 amino acids. Trimming removed 6 bases from V and 3 bases from J, with 18 bases in between. The CDR3 bases are TGTGCCAGCAGCTCACCGCCCAACCCTACCAATCAGCCCCAGCATTTT. It is translated as CASSSPPNPTNQPQHF.

The chain is built from TRBV28 and TRBJ1-5, with TRBD1 matching 8 bases. V dropped 4 bases and J dropped 0; count of bases not matched to a gene: 8. The germline V gene has CDR1 MDHEN and CDR2 SYDVKM. There are 17 residues in the CDR3. This chain's CDR3 is CASSYLGQVNSNQPQHF. CDR3 sequence (DNA): TGTGCCAGCAGTTACTTGGGACAGGTGAATAGCAATCAGCCCCAGCATTTT.

This sequence joins TRBV6-5 and TRBJ1-2; D is ambiguous. V lost 10 bases and J lost 2, with 11 bases in between. The length of the CDR3 is 12 residues. Germline CDR1 MNHEY, CDR2 SVGAGI. DNA of the CDR3: TGTGCCATCCGAGAGCGCAACTATGGCTACACCTTC. As protein: CAIRERNYGYTF.

This chain connects TRBV7-9 to TRBJ1-5; 8 bases map to TRBD1. CDR1 is SEHNR, CDR2 FQNEAQ, per germline (reference sequence). The CDR3 is made up of 14 amino acids. V dropped 5 bases and J dropped 6; count of bases not matched to a gene: 6. CDR3 DNA sequence: TGTGCCAGCAGCCAAACAGGGGGTTCTCAGCCCCAGCATTTT. Protein: CASSQTGGSQPQHF.